Given below is one TCR beta chain in context. This clonotype was detected a few times. The specificity of this receptor is unknown. One base away there is no much larger clone; base qualities are not given. Library construction relied on RT-PCR. These reads were obtained on an Illumina HiSeq 2500. Starting from the raw public reads, TCRdb applied fastp trimming at Q25, assembled clones with MiXCR and retained in-frame beta chains. When rows share a CDR3 protein, they turn into one entry using the most common DNA and genes. The sample has roughly 570,000 distinct CDR3 sequences on record, 14% of them singletons. Roughly 10% of the sample is taken by the ten largest. The data originate from a study of response to subunit inactivated influenza vaccine (dated by TCRdb to the late 2010s). Context from the whole study: Deep quantitative T cell receptor repertoire profiling was used in the study to track responses to a trivalent subunit inactivated influenza vaccine.

CDR1 and CDR2 were assigned from the germline V gene (reference sequence) as MNHEY and SMNVEV. Trimming takes 1 base from V and 5 bases from J, and the germline ends sit 15 bases apart. The CDR3 holds 17 amino acids from the cysteine to the phenylalanine. Only CDR3 DNA is held: 51 bases, read in frame from base 1. The investigation overall reported the following: The authors suggested that each seasonal influenza vaccination may recruit only a limited number of new T cells.

The specimen comprised PBMCs from blood, sampled approximately 13 days after vaccination. Recombination connected TRBV27 to TRBJ1-6; no D gene is confidently identified. This TCR derives from a man aged 45-65 years who received an inactivated influenza vaccine. Donor details come from another sample of the same person, matched by shared clones. The CDR3 region: CASSLWSEQTHNSPLHF. The nucleotide sequence reads TGTGCCAGCAGTTTATGGTCGGAGCAAACACATAATTCACCCCTCCACTTT.